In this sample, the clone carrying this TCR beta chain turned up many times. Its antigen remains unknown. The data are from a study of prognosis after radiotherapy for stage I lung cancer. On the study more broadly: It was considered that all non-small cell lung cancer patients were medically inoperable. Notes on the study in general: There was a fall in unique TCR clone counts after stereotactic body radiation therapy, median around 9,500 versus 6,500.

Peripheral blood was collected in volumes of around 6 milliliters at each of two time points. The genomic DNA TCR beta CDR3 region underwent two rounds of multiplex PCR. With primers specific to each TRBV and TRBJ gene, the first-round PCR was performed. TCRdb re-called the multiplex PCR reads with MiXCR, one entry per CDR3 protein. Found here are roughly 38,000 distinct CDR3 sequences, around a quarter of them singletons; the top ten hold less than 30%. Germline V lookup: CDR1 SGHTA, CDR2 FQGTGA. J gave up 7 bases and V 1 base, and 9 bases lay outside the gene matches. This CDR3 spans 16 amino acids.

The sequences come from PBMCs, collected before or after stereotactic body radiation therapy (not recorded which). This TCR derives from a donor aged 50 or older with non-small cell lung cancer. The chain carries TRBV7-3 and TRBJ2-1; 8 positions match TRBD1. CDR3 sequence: CASSLRGQVTPNEQFF. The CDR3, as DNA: TGTGCCAGCAGCTTAAGGGGACAGGTGACACCAAATGAGCAGTTCTTC.